The text below deals with one T cell receptor (beta chain). Its antigen is as yet unknown. The data belong to a study of cytomegalovirus exposure and HLA in healthy donors. Background on the study: The same platform was used for the 120 validation repertoires and the roughly 640 first-cohort repertoires, a later analysis reported. Broader study findings: Specificity for CMV antigens was confirmed in vitro for a few of the CMV-associated chains. The study designated 150 or so TCR beta chains cytomegalovirus-associated. Clusters of TCRs from the first cohort tended to co-occur in the 120 or so validation repertoires (as a later analysis found).

Per the germline V gene, CDR1 is KGHSH and CDR2 is LQKENI. The CDR3 extends over 13 amino acids. V was trimmed by 4 bases and J by 3 bases, leaving 9 bases between them. Measured with immunoSEQ multiplex PCR; TCRdb has only the in-frame clones, and not every one. This sample carries roughly 84,000 clones, roughly 90% of them seen once, and the ten largest clones take around 2.1%. The V and J genes are TRBV18 and TRBJ1-1; weak D call: TRBD1 (6 bases). The sample comprised PBMCs. The receptor's source is a man under 40 in good health and CMV-seronegative. The CDR3 here is CASSQGVDTEAFF. For the CDR3, the DNA is TGTGCCAGCTCACAGGGGGTAGACACTGAAGCTTTCTTT.